This record covers a single TCR beta chain. This clone was seen more than once but under ten times. The antigen this receptor binds is unknown. There are no base qualities to consult, and no much larger clone falls within one base. The sample belongs to a study of cytomegalovirus exposure and HLA in healthy donors (TCRdb year 2017). As for the study more broadly: An earlier analysis of about 530 of the donors reported about 260 Gb of sequence data and around 120 million unique TCR beta sequences obtained from about 180 million T cells. An early release covering just under 650 HLA-typed donors comprised approximately 290 gigabases of sequencing data and around 85 million unique TCR sequences. Of the roughly 400 genotyped donors, approximately 80% fell in the genetic ancestry cluster associated with self-reported Caucasian donors. The aim of the study was to test whether cataloging public T cell receptors could identify signatures of past pathogen exposure. Using immunosequencing, the study profiled T cell repertoires from fewer than 850 subjects and related those repertoires to cytomegalovirus serostatus. Along with the roughly 670-subject first cohort, a separate validation cohort of some 130 different subjects was used. To predict cytomegalovirus infection status, the study combined high-throughput TCR immunosequencing, statistical association of individual TCRs with disease status, and machine learning. A later analysis re-analyzed previously published TCR beta repertoires from about 600 donors and added high-resolution HLA genotyping to study TCR occurrence patterns. Rather than drawing on any new phenotypic data, the later analysis identified candidate immune exposures from TCR beta sequences and the way those sequences occurred across donors. An earlier analysis of 500 to 750 of the donors applied high-throughput TCR beta sequencing to assess whether each TCR beta V gene segment acted as functional or pseudogenic. Donor age, sex, ethnicity and CMV serostatus were compiled together with the repertoire data. A later genetic analysis took genome-wide SNP genotypes for about 55% of the 666 donors and used that subset as a discovery cohort. Every repertoire in the discovery cohort had been generated on one and the same sequencing platform. Both class I and class II loci were covered by HLA typing, at four-digit resolution. The number of typed donors differed by locus: about 629-640 for A, B, C, DRB1 and DQB1; approximately 520 for DQA1; over 600 for DPA1; and some 430 for DPB1. About five DR-DQ haplotypes were handled as single units for association and clustering because linkage in the cohort was strong. On average, about 200,000 unique TCR beta nucleotide sequences were sequenced per donor among a few hundred genotyped donors of the cohort, with 15% to 20% of those sequences being non-productive. Study-wide conclusions, independent of this receptor: The only immune exposure information available for the cohort was CMV serostatus. In vitro tests confirmed that three of the cytomegalovirus-associated TCR beta chains recognize cytomegalovirus antigens. In a later genetic analysis, a missense DCLRE1C variant was associated with V-gene and J-gene trimming of TCR beta chains, and the association was replicated in an independent cohort. Some IMGT-functional V segments, including TRBV6-2 and TRBV6-3, could not be told apart with the 87-base-pair reads, so those segments were excluded. When HLA alleles, especially DR and DQ, strongly co-occurred, TCR associations were difficult to assign to individual alleles. A group of highly shared sequence variants was considered likely to be a technical artifact of the sequencing pipeline. At a false discovery rate of 0.05, a later analysis linked around 17,000 TCR beta sequences to specific HLA alleles. According to a later analysis, most CMV-associated TCR beta chains appeared to be HLA-restricted, and the HLA associations seemed to be driven largely by CMV exposure. The study listed 164 TCR beta chains as associated with cytomegalovirus. A later analysis reported that several top co-occurrence clusters appeared linked to parvovirus B19, influenza, CMV and Epstein-Barr virus. In this cohort, only TCR beta chains were sequenced, and detectable features were limited by the absence of alpha or paired-chain data. Across donors, most TCR sequences were observed very rarely, whereas some public TCRs were present in many individuals. A further reported finding was that TCR beta sequences accurately predicted the HLA-A and HLA-B alleles for most subjects in the first cohort. The authors suggested that the approach could potentially be extended to other disease states and immunological phenotypes. Because counts were too low, some 17 rarely observed V segments, including chromosome 9 orphons, were excluded from the earlier analysis of some 590 of the donors. An earlier analysis of several hundred of the donors showed that most TCR beta V segments appeared in productive rearrangements either about 87% or about 30% of the time, which broadly matched IMGT annotations. The presence/absence analyses assumed that sequencing depth was roughly uniform across donors, and that assumption may not be true. Compared with the 666-donor mean, donors in an Asian-associated ancestry cluster had fewer N-insertions in productive TCRs, according to a later genetic analysis. In a later analysis, HLA-associated TCR beta chains were found to be more clonally expanded and to have lower generation probabilities than equally common non-associated chains. HLA typing was unavailable for some donors at each locus, so association tests used only the typed subset. The classifier was reported to diagnose cytomegalovirus status with high specificity and sensitivity in both the original cohort and the validation cohort. A later analysis found that TCR association rates varied across HLA loci, with DRB1 alleles showing the most associated TCRs and HLA-C alleles the fewest. Linkage disequilibrium might explain the correlated functional status among segregating V segments, but an unknown experimental factor could not be ruled out.

Unmatched junction bases come to 6, with V trimmed by 5 bases and J by 4 bases. Per the germline V gene (reference sequence), MNHEY is the CDR1 and SMNVEV is the CDR2. The CDR3 numbers 15 residues from cysteine through phenylalanine. This entry keeps only the CDR3 DNA: 45 bases, framed from base 1. The method was the immunoSEQ multiplex PCR assay. For the multiplex PCR, a mixture combining 60 forward primers for TCR Vbeta segments and 13 reverse primers for TCR Jbeta segments was used. Amplification of the CDR3 region of rearranged TCR beta genes was performed with a multiplex PCR assay on genomic DNA. The Illumina HiSeq System was used to sequence the amplified TCR beta libraries as 87-base-pair reads. As for the authors' bioinformatics: Across the roughly 700 repertoires, a later analysis counted approximately 83 million unique TCR beta chains, some 11 million of which were shared by at least two donors. Raw reads were error-corrected and collapsed into unique sequences by a nearest-neighbor algorithm in which closely related sequences were merged to remove PCR and sequencing errors. To assign V, D and J gene segments, CDR3 sequences were aligned to IMGT reference sequences. For a sequence to be retained, at least a six-nucleotide match to both a V gene segment and a J gene segment was required. A rearrangement was called productive if the CDR3 had no stop codons and remained in frame with V and J, and every other rearrangement was called non-productive. CDR3 was defined by IMGT convention, running from the second conserved V-encoded cysteine to the conserved J-encoded phenylalanine. The earlier analysis of 500 to 750 of the donors excluded any sequence lacking an unambiguous match to a single V gene segment. In an earlier analysis of approximately 500 of the donors, a V segment was called functional when productive rearrangements were above 56.7%, and segregating when the standard deviation between donors exceeded 5%. A statistical classification framework was built to diagnose cytomegalovirus status from the catalog of TCR beta chain sequences. A later analysis assigned V and J genes by comparing TCR nucleotide sequences with IMGT/GENE-DB human TR gene sequences. A later analysis assigned CDR3 sequences and most-parsimonious VDJ recombination scenarios with the TCRdist pipeline. A later analysis defined each TCR beta chain by its CDR3 amino acid sequence plus V-gene family, and excluded reads lacking a unique V-gene family. To address suspected cross-contamination and a sequencing artifact, a later analysis removed some 620 highly shared, low-generation-probability nucleotide sequences. In a later analysis, a clonal expansion index for each public chain was calculated from normalized within-repertoire ranks of inferred template counts. A later analysis computed generation probabilities with a VDJ recombination model fitted to out-of-frame rearrangements, and checked the results against IGoR. In a later analysis, hypergeometric tests were used to score TCR-TCR, TCR-HLA and TCR-CMV co-occurrence, with a repertoire-size bias correction applied to TCR pairs. A later analysis estimated false discovery rates by permuting HLA or CMV assignments 20 times. In a later analysis, co-occurring TCRs were grouped with DBSCAN, and TCRdist sequence similarity was added when clustering was performed within HLA-allele-positive subsets. Repertoires with fewer than 30,000 or more than 120,000 public chains were left out of co-occurrence clustering, as were several repertoires with anomalous nucleotide sharing. TCRdb mirrors the immuneACCESS table, restricted to in-frame sequences. Some clones are absent from its copies; in checked studies, under half trace to an unresolved V gene, and the reason for the others is unknown. That table furnishes V, J and clone size, whereas the DNA furnished D and trimming. In all, the sample holds hundreds of thousands of clones, and about 80% of those were seen once. Jointly, the top ten make up roughly 0.58% of the sample.

In total, fewer than 750 healthy bone marrow donors made up the cohort. All cohort members were sampled while nominally healthy, although unrecorded immune exposures were likely present. The donor was CMV seronegative and belonged to the group of 350 or so seronegative cohort members. Every donor gave a peripheral blood sample, and the peripheral blood mononuclear cells from that sample were used for TCR beta sequencing. Genomic DNA was extracted from the blood cell samples with the Qiagen DNeasy Blood Extraction Kit. Sequences were obtained from PBMCs. The V and J genes are TRBV27 and TRBJ1-5, and 9 junctional nucleotides match TRBD1. The TCR was taken from a middle-aged woman in good health and CMV-seronegative. The nucleotide sequence reads TGTGCCAGCAGTGGGGGACAGGGTGGAAATCAGCCCCAGCATTTT. This yields the protein CASSGGQGGNQPQHF.